The rows below give T cell receptor beta chains drawn from one sample of a study of blood T cell repertoires in COVID-19. This table comes from immunoSEQ multiplex PCR, and its TCRdb copy is limited to in-frame clones, with some not included. The sample lists approximately 250,000 clones, 75% to 90% occurring once. Sequencing was done on a sample of peripheral blood. The source of these receptors is a woman in her 70s with COVID-19, enrolled during active disease. Both conserved end residues are part of each CDR3. The order of the fields is J gene, clone size, D gene, V gene, CDR3 protein, CDR3 DNA. A D gene is named only where the DNA matches it firmly. Expanded clones are given a class, and other clones once, few, many or no size at all.

TRBJ2-5 - TRBD2 TRBV5-1 CASSSHTSGQETQYF TGCGCCAGCAGCTCCCATACTAGCGGCCAAGAGACCCAGTACTTC
TRBJ2-4 - TRBD1 TRBV18 CASSPGQDTLAKNIQYF TGTGCCAGCTCACCGGGACAGGATACTCTAGCCAAAAACATTCAGTACTTC
TRBJ2-2 once - TRBV5-1 CASSLGQKNTGELFF TGCGCCAGCAGCTTGGGACAGAAGAACACCGGGGAGCTGTTTTTT
TRBJ1-1 once - TRBV5-1 CASSLIGSGTEAFF TGCGCCAGCAGCTTGATAGGCTCGGGCACTGAAGCTTTCTTT
TRBJ1-1 - - TRBV28 CASTTNLKGGGTEAFF TGTGCCAGCACGACGAATCTGAAGGGGGGGGGCACTGAAGCTTTCTTT
TRBJ1-6 - TRBD1 TRBV6-1 CASSDRGPSGSPLHF TGTGCCAGCAGTGACAGGGGGCCCTCTGGGTCACCCCTCCACTTT
TRBJ2-1 few - TRBV29-1 CSVTQGGSYNEQFF TGCAGCGTCACCCAGGGGGGTTCCTACAATGAGCAGTTCTTC
TRBJ1-2 - - TRBV2 CASSKTGADGYTF TGTGCCAGCAGTAAGACAGGAGCTGATGGCTACACCTTC
TRBJ2-7 once TRBD2 TRBV27 CASSLASGVTYEQYF TGTGCCAGCAGTTTAGCTAGCGGGGTGACCTACGAGCAGTACTTC
TRBJ1-2 - TRBD1 TRBV2 CASSPYPRGLSGYTF TGTGCCAGCAGCCCGTACCCCAGGGGGCTCTCTGGCTACACCTTC
TRBJ2-7 - - TRBV5-1 CASSLAGSSYEQYF TGCGCCAGCAGCTTGGCGGGTAGCTCCTACGAGCAGTACTTC
TRBJ1-5 medium-sized - TRBV5-8 CASSLRGTSNQPQHF TGTGCCAGCAGCTTAAGGGGGACCAGCAATCAGCCCCAGCATTTT
TRBJ1-1 - - TRBV5-1 CASSLLAAGNTEAFF TGCGCCAGCAGCCTGCTGGCTGCAGGAAACACTGAAGCTTTCTTT
TRBJ2-3 - - TRBV7-2 CASSSGLKRRDTQYF TGTGCCAGCAGCTCGGGACTCAAAAGACGAGATACGCAGTATTTT
TRBJ2-1 few - TRBV7-8 CASSVTSGSYNEQFF TGTGCCAGCAGCGTTACCAGTGGCTCCTACAATGAGCAGTTCTTC
TRBJ2-2 - - TRBV9 CASSLRGNTGELFF TGTGCCAGCAGCTTGAGAGGGAACACCGGGGAGCTGTTTTTT
TRBJ2-2 - - TRBV6-7 CASSYSMATGELFF TGTGCCAGCAGTTACTCGATGGCCACCGGGGAGCTGTTTTTT
TRBJ2-5 - - TRBV20-1 CSAPVKETQYF TGCAGTGCCCCGGTGAAAGAGACCCAGTACTTC
TRBJ1-4 - TRBD1 TRBV19 CASRLQGRDEKLFF TGTGCCAGTAGGCTACAGGGGAGAGATGAAAAACTGTTTTTT
TRBJ2-2 - - TRBV9 CASNPRDTGELFF TGTGCCAGCAACCCGAGGGACACCGGGGAGCTGTTTTTT
TRBJ1-5 - TRBD1 TRBV2 CASSRRGQLNQPQHF TGTGCCAGCAGTCGAAGGGGACAGCTCAATCAGCCCCAGCATTTT
TRBJ1-5 - TRBD1 TRBV24-1 CATRATGAGNQPQHF TGTGCCACCAGAGCTACAGGGGCGGGCAATCAGCCCCAGCATTTT
TRBJ2-5 - - TRBV5-1 CASSSGSQDQETQYF TGCGCCAGCAGCTCTGGGAGTCAGGACCAAGAGACCCAGTACTTC
TRBJ2-7 - - TRBV27 CASSLSGGFSYEQYF TGTGCCAGCAGTTTATCGGGGGGTTTCTCCTACGAGCAGTACTTC
TRBJ1-1 - - TRBV30 CAWSVIPPGLGTEAFF TGTGCCTGGAGTGTTATCCCGCCAGGGTTGGGCACTGAAGCTTTCTTT
TRBJ2-5 - - TRBV27 CASMKGIQETQYF TGTGCCAGCATGAAGGGGATCCAAGAGACCCAGTACTTC
TRBJ2-4 - - TRBV10-3 CAISERGGVGKNIQYF TGTGCCATCAGTGAGAGGGGCGGGGTGGGCAAAAACATTCAGTACTTC
TRBJ2-7 once - TRBV5-1 CASSLEGRSEQYF TGCGCCAGCAGCTTGGAGGGGCGGTCCGAGCAGTACTTC
TRBJ1-1 - - TRBV27 CASSSYSPRVTEAFF TGTGCCAGCAGTTCCTATTCCCCTCGTGTCACTGAAGCTTTCTTT
TRBJ2-3 - TRBD2 TRBV19 CASSISGTRSTDTQYF TGTGCCAGTAGTATAAGTGGGACTAGGAGCACAGATACGCAGTATTTT
TRBJ1-2 - - TRBV6-6 CASSSDSLANYGYTF TGTGCCAGCAGTAGTGACAGCCTGGCTAACTATGGCTACACCTTC
TRBJ2-2 - TRBD1 TRBV5-6 CASSPDRAGELFF TGTGCCAGCAGCCCAGACAGGGCCGGGGAGCTGTTTTTT
TRBJ2-7 - - TRBV29-1 CSVSGTSFSYEQYF TGCAGCGTGTCTGGGACATCCTTTTCCTACGAGCAGTACTTC
TRBJ2-5 - TRBD2 TRBV5-1 CASSLAGIQETQYF TGCGCCAGCAGCTTAGCGGGAATCCAAGAGACCCAGTACTTC
TRBJ1-2 - TRBD1 TRBV19 CASSKGQGVDGYTF TGTGCCAGTAGTAAAGGACAGGGGGTGGATGGCTACACCTTC
TRBJ1-1 - TRBD1 TRBV5-1 CASSSGTGGGTEAFF TGCGCCAGCAGCTCCGGGACAGGGGGAGGGACTGAAGCTTTCTTT
TRBJ1-5 - TRBD1 TRBV19 CASTLTGLGQPQHF TGTGCCAGTACCCTGACAGGGTTAGGTCAGCCCCAGCATTTT